This entry describes one T cell receptor delta chain. This clone was picked up a small number of times. Its antigen remains undetermined. This DNA's translation differs at residue 15 from TCRdb's protein, which comes from a much larger clone; a read error is likely, and the protein shown is translated from the DNA. Pregnant women getting prenatal care were recruited in Kampala, Uganda, and their infants were enrolled; maternal HIV status had to be documented. Home visits to families took place weekly, and collection of infant clinical information, oral swabs and peripheral blood began at 6 weeks of age and was repeated every 4 months after that. Blood was collected in heparin tubes, and PBMC were isolated by Ficoll-Paque density gradient centrifugation and cryopreserved. The library was prepared using RT-PCR. TCR cDNA was generated by reverse transcription of PBMC RNA with SuperScript II and gamma-chain- and delta-chain-specific primers. cDNA was purified with AMPure XP beads, amplified, and indexed with Illumina adapters using the Nextera XT Index Kit. gammadelta TCR libraries were sequenced on an Illumina MiSeq with a V2 300-cycle kit. For the original study's pipeline: Using MiXCR v2.1.12, CDR3 sequences were assembled, and reads were mapped onto D, J and V genes obtained from GenBank. VDJtools v1.2.1 was used to perform repertoire analyses of the CDR3 clonotypes. TCRdb reprocessed the public data with the CATT caller; entries with the same nucleotide sequence were combined afterwards. TCRdb, rather than the study authors, made the V and J calls. The sample table contains around 200 delta-chain clones; only one count was recorded for over 9.5% of them. In total, the top ten clones hold 42% of the sample.

The source of the sample is a study of delta chains in infants with herpesvirus infections (dated by TCRdb to about 2023). As for the study more broadly: From birth, the study prospectively followed a Ugandan infant birth cohort to characterize gammadelta T cell responses to primary cytomegalovirus (CMV) infection. The study searched for a public fetal Vdelta1/Vgamma8 gammadelta TCR clonotype in infants who acquired CMV infection after birth. From PBMC, gammadelta TCRs were sequenced for around 19 CMV-infected infants (one congenitally infected) and several CMV-uninfected infants who had sufficient sample available. By approximate age, the infant blood samples fell into groups of 1.5, 4, 8 and 12 months. Previously published Belgian fetal and cord blood gammadelta TCR data were included only for comparison and were not generated in this cohort.

CDR1 and CDR2 are drawn from the germline V gene: GEAIGNYY, EKD. CDR3 length: 17 amino acids, cysteine to phenylalanine. The retained sequence is limited to the CDR3, 51 bases, with the frame set at the first base. What the research found in general, with its limitations: Detection of the public clonotype was limited to the first time point after infection, and the public clonotype was not found in uninfected infants or in infants infected after 120 days. Public-clonotype frequency among Vdelta1 cells appeared to be inversely correlated with age at infection and was observed to decay rapidly, seemingly without persisting beyond around 2 months. Of fewer than 20 CMV-infected infants, several carried the public Vdelta1 clonotype: three infants infected postnatally before 120 days of age and the congenitally infected infant. The authors acknowledged a small sample size and a lack of race- or environment-matched controls, because almost all Ugandans acquire CMV before adulthood. In CMV-uninfected infants, the public clonotype might still be present but below the detection limit.

Sequenced here: peripheral blood, sampled at time point 1 of longitudinal follow-up. This clonotype was sampled from a human donor who was a Ugandan infant, either HIV-exposed or HIV-unexposed (not recorded which). The chain was built from TRDV2 and TRDJ3; the D region possibly corresponds to TRDD3 (5 bases align). The sequence in DNA is TGTGCCTGTGACACGTACTCTAGCTCCTGGGACACCCGACAGATATTTTTC. Its translation reads: CACDTYSSSWDTRQIFF.